This T cell receptor beta chain was documented in a study of beta chain features in type 1 diabetes. Regarding the study as a whole: Type 1 diabetes patients had TCRB CDR3s that were shorter (moderately but significantly so) in all four CD4+ subsets.

As concerns this clone: Its matching antigen is unknown.

The V gene lost 4 bases and the J gene lost 3 bases, with 14 bases spanning the gap. This CDR3 comprises 14 residues. Germline loops: CDR1 SGHKS, CDR2 YYEKEE (reference sequence). The investigators reverse transcribed all of the isolated RNA, so they sequenced expressed TCRB transcripts. Clones were read by immunoSEQ multiplex PCR, and TCRdb kept only the in-frame ones, dropping some. The profile shows about 400,000 clones, about 12% of them singletons. This clonotype was obtained from a woman in her late teens or twenties with type 1 diabetes. This chain uses TRBV5-5 with TRBJ2-7, with TRBD1 as a possible D gene (5 bases). Sequenced: naive CD4+ T cells from blood. Here the CDR3 reads CASSRIPRDYEQYF. The CDR3 coding sequence is TGTGCCAGCAGCCGAATCCCCAGGGACTACGAGCAGTACTTC.